This TCR beta chain was identified in a study of blood T cells in healthy people across ages. Whole-study results and caveats: Expanded clonotype changes were possibly confounded by unknown donor CMV status. Older age went with lower TCR beta diversity per million T cells, in a roughly linear way.

Donors were healthy Caucasian individuals from Russia aged about 6 to 90. A second 7 to 11 cycle PCR used barcoded and J-beta primers. TCRdb passed the 5' RACE reads through MiXCR, listing each CDR3 protein once. The table has approximately 800,000 distinct CDR3 sequences, 35% to 40% seen once. About this clonotype: Its antigen is currently unknown.

Material for sequencing was blood. The sequence was collected from a young man in good health.

In DNA, the CDR3 is TGTGCCAGCAGCCACCCCGGGACAGGGGGGACTGAAGCTTTCTTT. Its protein product is CASSHPGTGGTEAFF. The V and J genes are TRBV4-2 and TRBJ1-1; 11 nucleotides align to TRBD1. The germline V gene has CDR1 LGHNA and CDR2 YNFKEQ. After removal of 3 bases from V and 5 bases from J, the junction contained 5 bases not matched to a gene. This CDR3 region has 15 residues.